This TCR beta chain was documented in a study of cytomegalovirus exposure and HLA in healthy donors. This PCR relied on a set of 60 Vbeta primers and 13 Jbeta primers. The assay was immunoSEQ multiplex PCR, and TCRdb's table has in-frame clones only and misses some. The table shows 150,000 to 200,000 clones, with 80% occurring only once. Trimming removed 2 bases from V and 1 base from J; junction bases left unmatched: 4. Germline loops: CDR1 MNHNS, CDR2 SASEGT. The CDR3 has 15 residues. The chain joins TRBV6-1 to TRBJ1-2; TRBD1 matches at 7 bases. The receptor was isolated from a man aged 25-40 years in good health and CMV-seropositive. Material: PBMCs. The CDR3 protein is CASSERTGNNYGYTF. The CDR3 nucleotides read TGTGCCAGCAGTGAAAGGACAGGCAATAACTATGGCTACACCTTC.